This is a list of T cell receptor beta chains from one sample in a study of OX40 agonist ivuxolimab in advanced cancers. Sequencing used immunoSEQ multiplex PCR; TCRdb keeps in-frame clones, though not all of them. The sample lists around 67,000 clones, approximately 84% occurring once. Specimen: CD4+ or CD8+ T cells sorted from blood, collected in a trial of the OX40 agonist ivuxolimab. These TCRs come from an adult with an advanced solid tumor such as melanoma, head and neck, liver or kidney cancer. CDR3s include the opening cysteine and the closing phenylalanine or tryptophan.

V,J,CDR3
TRBV5-6,TRBJ2-3,CASSLTDTQYF
TRBV30,TRBJ1-4,CAWSEGQAEGKLFF
TRBV4-1,TRBJ1-3,CASGGDTNAGNTIYF
TRBV19,TRBJ1-5,CASSAWHSNQPQHF
TRBV5-5,TRBJ1-5,CASSPVGGRQPQHF
TRBV11-1,TRBJ2-6,CASSLTPGANVLTF
TRBV7-2,TRBJ2-7,CASSLRGHGGDEQYF
TRBV2,TRBJ2-7,CASSEIQGKGIGYEQYF
TRBV9,TRBJ2-1,CASSEGTSGAGYNEQFF
TRBV5-5,TRBJ2-2,CASSLAPDTTGELFF
TRBV4-1,TRBJ1-5,CASSQDRGNSNQPQHF
TRBV6-5,TRBJ2-1,CAGATGAYNEQFF
TRBV5-1,TRBJ2-7,CASSPIAGGPYEQYF
TRBV28,TRBJ1-3,CASSSADTSSGNTIYF
TRBV18,TRBJ2-7,CASSPGHRDSYEQYF
TRBV27,TRBJ2-7,CASSSVDHSSRYEQYF
TRBV13,TRBJ1-2,CASSQAGQGVGYGYTF
TRBV19,TRBJ2-1,CASSIGPSRANEQFF
TRBV19,TRBJ2-5,CASTSGTSGSKETQYF
TRBV11-2,TRBJ1-3,CASSLLGRGFTGNTIYF
TRBV10-3,TRBJ2-7,CAISEEGAMDEQYF
TRBV25-1,TRBJ2-1,CASRGTSRYNEQFF
TRBV9,TRBJ1-6,CASSTRNSPLHF
TRBV5-1,TRBJ1-1,CASSFSGWSEAFF
TRBV30,TRBJ2-5,CAWKGLAGGPQETQYF
TRBV28,NA,CASKSRHSSYEQYF
TRBV6-1,TRBJ2-5,CASSEAPGQGKETQYF
TRBV11-2,TRBJ1-2,CASSPTFDYGYTF
TRBV5-1,TRBJ2-7,CASSLTGTVSYEQYF
TRBV7-2,TRBJ1-3,CASSLTTGLDTIYF
TRBV5-4,TRBJ2-6,CASSTGQTNSGANVLTF
TRBV28,TRBJ1-4,CASSPHGEGEKLFF
TRBV5-4,TRBJ2-3,CASRPSGKGTDTQYF
TRBV7-9,TRBJ1-1,CASSFPGTEAFF
TRBV7-9,TRBJ1-6,CASSWDMTLKAPLHF
TRBV6-6,NA,CASSYPGQGAYEQYF
TRBV29-1,TRBJ2-1,CSVEGGFQGSRSYNEQFF
TRBV18,TRBJ1-2,CASSPATEYGYTF